The 25 T cell receptor delta chains given below trace back to one sample, sequenced in a study of gamma-delta chains in newborns, infants, children. TCRdb re-called the reads with CATT. The sample holds more than 8,000 delta-chain clones, 3% to 4% seen once. Sequencing was performed on blood. The receptors were gathered from a child who was a newborn, infant or young child, either healthy, febrile or measles-vaccinated (not recorded which).

This clone was seen only a few times. CDR3 sequence reads: CACDLLGIRSWDTRQMFF. CDR3 nucleotide sequence: TGTGCCTGTGACTTACTGGGGATACGCTCCTGGGACACCCGACAGATGTTTTTC. The chain carries TRDV2 and TRDJ3; the match to TRDD3 covers 9 bases. Looked up from germline, CDR1 is GEAIGNYY and CDR2 is EKD. J gave up 0 bases and V 3 bases, and 5 bases lay outside the gene matches. This CDR3 spans 18 amino acids.

This clone was seen at least ten times. The chain uses TRDV2 and TRDJ3; 13 bases agree with TRDD3. CDR3 length: 19 amino acids. Germline CDR1 reads GEAIGNYY; CDR2 reads EKD. V was clipped by 3 bases and J by 2 bases; unmatched bases: 6. The DNA for the CDR3 is TGTGCCTGTGACTCCCTACTGGGGGATACGCCCTGGGACACCCGACAGATGTTTTTC. It codes for CACDSLLGDTPWDTRQMFF.

This clone is classed as medium-sized. The genes are TRDV2 and TRDJ1, with 11 nucleotides matching TRDD3. Unmatched junction bases numbered 2, after V lost 3 bases and J lost 0 bases. CDR3 length equals 15 residues. Germline lookup yields CDR1 GEAIGNYY and CDR2 EKD. The CDR3 DNA reads TGTGCCTGTGACTACTGGGGGATATACACCGATAAACTCATCTTT. Its translation: CACDYWGIYTDKLIF.

This clone was picked up a small number of times. The CDR3 loop is CALGERCLGDLYTDKLIF. In DNA form, the CDR3 reads TGTGCTCTTGGGGAACGCTGTCTGGGGGACCTGTACACCGATAAACTCATCTTT. The chain joins TRDV1 to TRDJ1; 8 bases line up with TRDD3. This CDR3 contains 18 residues. Germline CDR1 TSWWSYY, CDR2 QGS. Germline trimming cut 1 base from V and 0 bases from J; bases unmatched to any gene: 10.

Concerning this clone itself: This clone may be a read error of a much larger clone one base away. Other DNA sequences from this sample encode an identical CDR3 as well. This chain uses TRDV2 with TRDJ2; 9 bases are shared with TRDD3. The CDR3 spans 15 residues. In germline, CDR1 is GEAIGNYY, CDR2 EKD. The CDR3 DNA reads TGTGCCTGCGACACTGGGGGAGCTTTGACAGCACAACTCTTCTTT. It is translated as CACDTGGALTAQLFF.

The chain uses TRDV2 and TRDJ3, with 11 bases fitting TRDD3. The J gene is absent in TCRdb and was assigned here via DNA matching to germline. J lost 5 bases, V lost 1 base, and 12 bases had no gene match. The CDR3 is 20 residues long. CDR1 and CDR2 from the germline V gene are GEAIGNYY and EKD. The CDR3 here is CACDTYWGISVPRDTRQMFF. CDR3 in DNA: TGTGCCTGTGACACGTACTGGGGGATAAGCGTGCCCCGGGACACCCGACAGATGTTTTTC.

This clone was detected only a few times. This DNA's translation and the protein TCRdb lists, from a much larger clone, do not match at residue 13, likely due to a read error; the protein shown is translated from the DNA. This chain links TRDV2 with TRDJ3; possible D gene TRDD3, 5 bases. This CDR3 has 18 residues. Looked up from germline, CDR1 is GEAIGNYY and CDR2 is EKD. CDR3: CACDTVMGGSWDARQMFF. Here the CDR3 DNA reads TGTGCCTGTGACACCGTAATGGGTGGCTCCTGGGACGCCCGACAGATGTTTTTC.

This clone was found a few times. A junction end diverges from the germline sequence, so it may reflect a read error. At the DNA level, this CDR3 is encoded by other sequences in the same sample as well. V and J are TRDV2 and TRDJ3; 10 nucleotides match TRDD3. CDR3 length: 18 residues. CDR1 and CDR2 (germline): GEAIGNYY, EKD. The CDR3 reads CACDTGGYSTWDTRQMFF. Written as DNA, the CDR3 is TGTGCCTGTGACACTGGGGGATACAGCACCTGGGACACCCGACAGATGTTCTTC.

The chain is built from TRDV2 and TRDJ3, with D perhaps TRDD3 (6 bases). From germline, CDR1 is GEAIGNYY and CDR2 EKD. This CDR3 contains 20 residues. Trimming shortened V by 0 bases and J by 0 bases, and 17 bases separated the two germline ends. CDR3 in amino acids: CACDTWGARSNSWDTRQMFF. Written as DNA, the CDR3 is TGTGCCTGTGACACCTGGGGGGCCAGATCCAACTCCTGGGACACCCGACAGATGTTTTTC.

This clone has only a few counts. The TCRdb record carries a much larger clone's protein, which differs from this DNA's translation at residue 5; a read error is the likely cause, and the protein listed here is the DNA translation. The chain recombines TRDV2 with TRDJ3; 9 bases agree with TRDD3. There are 18 residues in the CDR3. V trimming: 3 bases; J trimming: 1 base; junction bases outside the gene matches: 6. Germline V CDR1 and CDR2: GEAIGNYY, EKD. This CDR3 is CACDSGGYSSWDTRQMFF. The DNA of the CDR3 is TGTGCCTGTGACTCCGGGGGATACTCGTCCTGGGACACCCGACAGATGTTTTTC.

About this clone: Just one base apart from a much larger clone, this may be a read error. In DNA form, the CDR3 reads TGTGCCTGTGACACCGCGGGGGGATACGCCCTGAGCTCCTGGGACACCCTACAGATGTTTTTC. Translation gives CACDTAGGYALSSWDTLQMFF. This chain uses TRDV2 with TRDJ3; 10 nucleotides agree with TRDD3. The J gene, not given by TCRdb, was assigned here from a germline match of the nucleotide sequence. The germline CDR1 and CDR2 sequences are GEAIGNYY and EKD. The CDR3 contains 21 residues.

This clone appeared a few times. A far larger clone is only one base removed, so a read error is likely. This sample includes further DNA sequences coding for the same CDR3. This sequence joins TRDV2 and TRDJ3, with TRDD3 identical over 8 bases. Germline assignment: CDR1 GEAIGNYY and CDR2 EKD. The CDR3 sequence is 17 residues long. DNA for the CDR3: TGCGCCTGTGACACCTGGGGGAGCTCCTGGGACACCCGACAGATGTTTTTC. The encoded protein is CACDTWGSSWDTRQMFF.

Notes on this clone: This DNA's translation differs at residue 16 from TCRdb's protein, which comes from a much larger clone; a read error is likely, and the protein shown is translated from the DNA. The V call is TRDV2, the J call TRDJ3, with TRDD3 identical over 7 bases. Germline V gene lookup returns CDR1 GEAIGNYY and CDR2 EKD. The CDR3 covers 18 residues. DNA for the CDR3: TGTGCCTGTGACGCTGGGGGGCCATTCTCCTGGGACACCCGACAGATTTTTTTC. Translated, it gives CACDAGGPFSWDTRQIFF.

This clone came up a few times. It may be a read error: a sequence one base away is much more abundant. Other DNA sequences in the sample encode the same CDR3. The chain couples TRDV2 to TRDJ3; 8 bases are a match to TRDD3. This CDR3 spans 19 amino acids. CDR1 is GEAIGNYY, CDR2 EKD, per germline. CDR3 DNA: TGTGCCTGTGATCCCGTACTGGGGGCTCACTCCTGGGACACCCGACAGATGTTCTTC. Its protein is CACDPVLGAHSWDTRQMFF.

This clone was picked up a small number of times. A far larger clone lies a single base away; this is likely a read error. The rearrangement links TRDV2 to TRDJ1; D unclear. Germline CDR1 and CDR2: GEAIGNYY and EKD. This CDR3 is 11 amino acids long. This CDR3 reads CARDYTDKLIF. The CDR3 region has the DNA TGTGCCCGTGACTACACCGATAAACTCATCTTT.

The table lists this clone with a few counts. J is TRDJ3 and V is TRDV2; 13 bases match TRDD3. The CDR3 has 20 amino acids. Trimming cost V 3 bases and J 2 bases; bases outside gene matches: 9. Germline V gene lookup returns CDR1 GEAIGNYY and CDR2 EKD. The CDR3 here is CACDSVLGDTITWDTRQMFF. In DNA, the CDR3 is TGTGCCTGTGACTCCGTACTGGGGGATACGATTACCTGGGACACCCGACAGATGTTTTTC.

By share, this clone ranks as medium-sized (0.01 to 0.1%). Other DNA sequences from this sample encode an identical CDR3 as well. V and J are TRDV2 and TRDJ3; the match to TRDD3 covers 11 bases. The germline V gene encodes CDR1 GEAIGNYY and CDR2 EKD. V dropped 0 bases and J dropped 4; count of bases not matched to a gene: 4. This CDR3 has 18 residues. The CDR3: CACDTVLGDKWDTRQMFF. In DNA, the CDR3 is TGTGCCTGTGACACCGTACTGGGGGATAAATGGGACACCCGACAGATGTTTTTC.

Notes on this clone: The junction departs from germline at one end; a sequencing error may be responsible. This sample includes further DNA sequences coding for the same CDR3. V gene TRDV2 combines with J gene TRDJ2; the match to TRDD3 covers 8 bases. Germline assignment: CDR1 GEAIGNYY and CDR2 EKD. This CDR3 region has 14 residues. The CDR3 coding sequence is TGTGCCTGTGACACGTGGGGGATGACAGCGCAACTCTTCTTT. Amino acid sequence: CACDTWGMTAQLFF.

This clone is labeled medium-sized. The V call is TRDV2, the J call TRDJ3, with 9 bases identical to TRDD3. CDR3 length: 18 residues. In germline, CDR1 is GEAIGNYY, CDR2 EKD. The junction had 5 bases not matched to a gene; V was cut back by 3 bases and J by 0 bases. The DNA of the CDR3 is TGTGCCTGTGACCTCTGGGGGATGAGCTCCTGGGACACCCGACAGATGTTTTTC. This gives the protein CACDLWGMSSWDTRQMFF.

This clone was seen a few times. At one of its ends the junction is not consistent with the germline gene, which may arise from a read error. The sample holds other DNA sequences that translate to the same CDR3. V and J are TRDV1 and TRDJ2, with 8 nucleotides matching TRDD3. The CDR3 is 16 amino acids. Germline V gene lookup returns CDR1 TSWWSYY and CDR2 QGS. The CDR3 sequence: CALGGYWGDLTAQLFF. CDR3 sequence (DNA): TGTGCTCTTGGGGGGTACTGGGGGGATTTGACAGCACAGCTCTTCTTT.

This clone was counted at least ten times. Other DNA sequences from this sample encode an identical CDR3 as well. The chain uses TRDV2 and TRDJ3, with 9 bases that match TRDD3. The CDR3 sequence is 18 residues long. The germline V gene has CDR1 GEAIGNYY and CDR2 EKD. The V and J ends lost 0 bases and 0 bases, in that order; junction bases with no gene match: 2. CDR3 DNA sequence: TGTGCCTGTGACACCGGCTGGGGGATCTCCTGGGACACCCGACAGATGTTTTTC. It translates to CACDTGWGISWDTRQMFF.

In this sample, this clone turned up a few times. The TCRdb protein comes from a much larger clone and disagrees with this DNA's translation at residue 16, likely due to a read error; the protein given here is derived from the DNA. The rearrangement uses TRDV2 and TRDJ3, with 8 bases lining up with TRDD3. There are 18 residues in the CDR3. The V gene's germline CDR1 is GEAIGNYY and CDR2 EKD. The CDR3 coding sequence is TGTGCCTGTGACGTACTGGGGGCCAGCTCCTGGGACACCCGACAGATATTTTTC. Protein sequence: CACDVLGASSWDTRQIFF.

Regarding this clone: Sequence at one end of the junction differs from germline and may be a read error. The chain joins TRDV2 to TRDJ1; the D gene is possibly TRDD3 (6 bases). This CDR3 is built from 15 residues. The germline CDR1 and CDR2 sequences are GEAIGNYY and EKD. The CDR3 protein is CACGTVGGSRHKLIF. CDR3 in DNA: TGTGCCTGTGGCACCGTGGGGGGTTCTCGGCATAAACTCATCTTT.

By its share, this clone is medium-sized. The chain joins TRDV2 to TRDJ3; 7 positions agree with TRDD3. Germline CDR1 and CDR2: GEAIGNYY and EKD. Trimming at V came to 2 bases and at J to 0 bases, leaving 6 bases not matched to a gene. This CDR3 has 18 amino acids. As DNA, the CDR3 is TGTGCCTGTGACAATACTGGGGCCAGCTCCTGGGACACCCGACAGATGTTTTTC. Residues: CACDNTGASSWDTRQMFF.

By frequency in the sample, this clone is medium-sized. The chain combines TRDV2 with TRDJ3; 9 bases align to TRDD3. This CDR3 comprises 19 residues. CDR1 and CDR2 from the germline V gene are GEAIGNYY and EKD. V was pared by 1 base and J by 2 bases, with 8 bases of the junction left unmatched. In DNA form, the CDR3 reads TGTGCCTGTGACACGGTTACTGGGGGAGCTACCTGGGACACCCGACAGATGTTTTTC. Protein product: CACDTVTGGATWDTRQMFF.